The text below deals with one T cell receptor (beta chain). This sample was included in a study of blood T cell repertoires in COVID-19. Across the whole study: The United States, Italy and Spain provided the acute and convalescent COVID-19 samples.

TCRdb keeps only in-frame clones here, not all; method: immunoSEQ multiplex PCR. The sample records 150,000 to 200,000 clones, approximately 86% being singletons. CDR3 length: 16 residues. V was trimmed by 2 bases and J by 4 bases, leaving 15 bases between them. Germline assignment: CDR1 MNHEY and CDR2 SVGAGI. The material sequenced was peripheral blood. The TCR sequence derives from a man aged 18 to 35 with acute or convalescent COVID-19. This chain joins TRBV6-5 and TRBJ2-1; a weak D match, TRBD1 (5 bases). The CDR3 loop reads CASSYPGRVGYNEQFF. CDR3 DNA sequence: TGTGCCAGCAGTTACCCAGGCAGGGTGGGGTACAATGAGCAGTTCTTC.